One and the same sample provided the 18 T cell receptor beta chains below, sequenced in a study of PD-L1 blockade in urothelial cancer. Only in-frame clones appear in the TCRdb table, and some are missing; sequencing was by immunoSEQ multiplex PCR. This table holds under 120,000 clones, about 85% found once. The starting material was PBMCs, obtained around atezolizumab (anti-PD-L1) treatment. These receptor sequences come from a man aged 45-65 years with urothelial cancer.

The CDR3 sequence is CASAGDGTFQPQHF. CDR3 bases: TGTGCCAGCGCAGGGGATGGGACATTCCAGCCCCAGCATTTT. The chain joins TRBV7-8 to TRBJ1-5; TRBD1 is a possible D gene (6 bases). The V gene lost 8 bases and the J gene lost 7 bases, with 18 bases spanning the gap. This CDR3 has 14 amino acids. Germline V gene data show CDR1 as SGHVS and CDR2 as FQNEAQ.

The chain joins TRBV19 to TRBJ2-7, with D hard to call. Trimming took off 7 bases at V and 3 bases at J, with 13 bases between the two ends. CDR1 is LNHDA and CDR2 is SQIVND in the germline V gene (reference sequence). The length of the CDR3 is 13 residues. CDR3 sequence: CASTTRGGYEQYF. Here the CDR3 DNA reads TGTGCCAGTACCACAAGAGGTGGCTACGAGCAGTACTTC.

The chain combines TRBV19 with TRBJ1-5, with 7 bases fitting TRBD1. CDR1 and CDR2 (germline): LNHDA, SQIVND (reference sequence). The CDR3 has 17 residues. J lost 0 bases, V lost 3 bases, and 8 bases had no gene match. The CDR3 loop is CASSMSGQIYSNQPQHF. CDR3 nucleotide sequence: TGTGCCAGTAGTATGTCGGGACAGATTTATAGCAATCAGCCCCAGCATTTT.

This chain connects TRBV30 to TRBJ1-6; 9 bases align to TRBD1. There are 16 residues in the CDR3. Per germline, CDR1 GTSNPN and CDR2 SVGIG (reference sequence). V lost 4 bases, J lost 1 base, and 5 bases stayed unmatched. The DNA for the CDR3 is TGTGCCTGGAAAACAGGGGGCCGGTCCTATAATTCACCCCTCCACTTT. It translates to CAWKTGGRSYNSPLHF. Full variable domain (outside the CDR3, taken from reference TRBV30 and TRBJ1-6): SQTIHQWPATLVQPVGSPLSLECTVEGTSNPNLYWYRQAAGRGLQLLFYSVGIGQISSEVPQNLSASRPQDRQFILSSKKLLLSDSGFYLCAWKTGGRSYNSPLHFGNGTRLTVT.

The V and J genes are TRBV28 and TRBJ2-1, with 8 bases identical to TRBD2. V lost 6 bases, J lost 13 bases, and 14 bases stayed unmatched. The CDR3 totals 14 residues. CDR1 is MDHEN, CDR2 SYDVKM, per germline. The CDR3 protein is CASSPSWAGGFQFF. CDR3 in DNA: TGTGCCAGCAGCCCGAGTTGGGCGGGAGGTTTCCAGTTCTTC.

The CDR3 DNA reads as TGTGCCAGCAGCAAAGATCTCGGACAGGGGATCGGCTACGAGCAGTACTTC. It specifies CASSKDLGQGIGYEQYF. This rearrangement joins TRBV21-1 to TRBJ2-7; the table's D call of TRBD1 was not tested on the DNA. TRBV21-1 is marked as a pseudogene. The CDR3 contains 17 residues.

This chain links TRBV7-9 with TRBJ1-4; maybe TRBD1 (5 bases). CDR1 is SEHNR, CDR2 FQNEAQ, per germline (reference sequence). The CDR3 is made up of 14 amino acids. The germline V and J ends were trimmed by 5 bases and 3 bases, with 10 bases remaining between them. CDR3 protein: CASSPTGANEKLFF. In DNA form, the CDR3 reads TGTGCCAGCAGCCCCACGGGGGCTAATGAAAAACTGTTTTTT. The full variable domain, rest sourced from reference TRBV7-9 and TRBJ1-4, is DTGVSQNPRHKITKRGQNVTFRCDPISEHNRLYWYRQTLGQGPEFLTYFQNEAQLEKSRLLSDRFSAERPKGSFSTLEIQRTEQGDSAMYLCASSPTGANEKLFFGSGTQLSVL.

The rearrangement uses TRBV6-5 and TRBJ2-1; the D gene is possibly TRBD2 (5 bases). V lost 6 bases and J 8 bases, leaving 17 bases between the germline ends. Germline assignment: CDR1 MNHEY and CDR2 SVGAGI. The CDR3 contains 14 residues. CDR3 residues: CASSAASILDEQFF. The CDR3 DNA follows: TGTGCCAGCAGCGCCGCTAGCATTCTAGATGAGCAGTTCTTC.

The V gene is TRBV11-2, the J gene TRBJ1-5; perhaps TRBD1 as D (6 bases). The CDR3 contains 15 residues. V lost 5 bases and J lost 1, with 12 bases in between. CDR1 and CDR2 (germline): SGHAT, FQNNGV. CDR3 sequence (DNA): TGTGCCAGCAGCGGCAGGGGAGGGAGCAATCAGCCCCAGCATTTT. It is translated as CASSGRGGSNQPQHF.

This clone was counted a few times. The CDR3 is CASSQYRGETQYF. The CDR3 DNA sequence: TGTGCCAGCAGCCAATACAGGGGAGAGACCCAGTACTTC. V gene TRBV14 combines with J gene TRBJ2-5; TRBD1 matches at 7 bases. Germline-derived CDR1 and CDR2 are SGHDN and FVKESK. The CDR3 sequence is 13 residues long. J lost 4 bases, V lost 2 bases, and 1 base had no gene match.

The V and J genes are TRBV18 and TRBJ1-1; tentative D call: TRBD1 (5 bases). The CDR3 consists of 17 residues. Germline V gives CDR1 KGHSH, CDR2 LQKENI. With 0 bases removed from V and 0 bases from J, the gap between germline ends came to 14 bases. The CDR3: CASSPPNQGRLNTEAFF. The CDR3 DNA reads TGTGCCAGCTCACCACCGAATCAGGGAAGGCTGAACACTGAAGCTTTCTTT.

This clone was detected only once. The genes are TRBV6-1 and TRBJ1-1; maybe TRBD1 (5 bases). Germline CDR1 and CDR2: MNHNS and SASEGT. Trimming took 6 bases from V and 5 from J, leaving 16 bases between them. The CDR3 covers 14 residues. CDR3 sequence: CASRDLRGGTEAFF. CDR3 coding DNA: TGTGCCAGCAGAGACCTTAGGGGAGGGACTGAAGCTTTCTTT.

The count of this clone is one. V is TRBV15 and J is TRBJ2-1; 9 bases align to TRBD1. The germline gives CDR1 LNHNV, CDR2 YYDKDF (reference sequence). Losses at the gene ends were 1 base for V and 8 bases for J; bases not matched to a gene: 3. CDR3 length: 14 amino acids. The CDR3 loop is CATSRAGQGYEQFF. For the CDR3, the DNA is TGTGCCACCAGCAGAGCGGGACAGGGCTATGAGCAGTTCTTC.

The chain combines TRBV5-8 with TRBJ2-7, with TRBD1 as a possible D gene (5 bases). Trimming took 3 bases from V and 3 from J, leaving 10 bases between them. The germline CDR1 and CDR2 sequences are SGHTS and YDEGEE. This CDR3 has 13 residues. This chain's CDR3 is CASSYRSLYEQYF. DNA for the CDR3: TGTGCCAGCAGCTACAGGTCCCTCTACGAGCAGTACTTC. The full variable domain, completed using reference TRBV5-8 and TRBJ2-7, is EAGVTQSPTHLIKTRGQQATLRCSPISGHTSVYWYQQALGLGLQFLLWYDEGEERNRGNFPPRFSGRQFPNYSSELNVNALELEDSALYLCASSYRSLYEQYFGPGTRLTVT.

This rearrangement joins TRBV19 to TRBJ1-2; TRBD1 is a possible D gene (6 bases). Trimming removed 4 bases at V and 2 bases at J, with 11 bases between. This CDR3 comprises 14 residues. The germline V gene encodes CDR1 LNHDA and CDR2 SQIVND (reference sequence). CDR3 region: CASSTLTGNYGYTF. The DNA of the CDR3 is TGTGCCAGTAGTACCCTGACAGGAAACTATGGCTACACCTTC.

The rearrangement links TRBV4-1 to TRBJ1-2; 7 bases match TRBD1. V lost 0 bases, J lost 6 bases, and 13 bases stayed unmatched. Germline V CDR1 and CDR2: MGHRA, YSYEKL. There are 17 residues in the CDR3. CDR3 DNA: TGCGCCAGCAGCCAAGACAGTCTCTACAGGGGAGAAAATGGCTACACCTTC. Translated: CASSQDSLYRGENGYTF.

J is TRBJ2-5 and V is TRBV6-1; D is perhaps TRBD2 (7 bases). Trimming shortened V by 6 bases and J by 5 bases, and 13 bases separated the two germline ends. The CDR3 runs to 13 residues. The germline V gene encodes CDR1 MNHNS and CDR2 SASEGT. CDR3 DNA sequence: TGTGCCAGCAGAGGGGGGGGGAGGGAGACCCAGTACTTC. Its translation is CASRGGGRETQYF.

This clone occurred once. The CDR3 here is CASSFYPISVNEQFF. The CDR3 DNA is TGTGCCAGCAGCTTCTACCCAATAAGCGTAAATGAGCAGTTCTTC. The chain recombines TRBV28 with TRBJ2-1, with D unresolved. Trimming stripped 6 bases from V and 7 bases from J, with 19 bases between. The CDR3 consists of 15 residues. The germline V gene has CDR1 MDHEN and CDR2 SYDVKM. Full variable domain (outside the CDR3, taken from reference TRBV28 and TRBJ2-1): DVKVTQSSRYLVKRTGEKVFLECVQDMDHENMFWYRQDPGLGLRLIYFSYDVKMKEKGDIPEGYSVSREKKERFSLILESASTNQTSMYLCASSFYPISVNEQFFGPGTRLTVL.